This paragraph reports one TCR beta chain. This receptor's antigen is unknown. Base qualities are missing; no much larger clone stands one base away. Within the sample, other DNA sequences also encode this same CDR3. The cysteine opens and the phenylalanine closes a CDR3 of 13 amino acids. Only the CDR3 DNA stays, 39 bases, in frame from base 1. The germline V gene (reference sequence) supplies CDR1 MNHEY and CDR2 SMNVEV. Deletion took 6 bases off V and 0 bases off J, with a span of 8 bases between the germline ends. This specimen belongs to a study of blood T cell repertoires in COVID-19 (dated by TCRdb to the early 2020s). For the study in its entirety: Samples covering the acute and convalescent phases of COVID-19 were provided by collaborators in the United States, Italy and Spain. A freely available public database, intended as a resource for researchers studying the immune response to SARS-CoV-2, is where the repertoires were released. The material from the prospective study consisted of cDNA or gDNA derived from T cells, B-cell-depleted T cells, or PBMCs. The samples were drawn from two sources: the first 160 participants of the ongoing ImmuneRACE study, and approximately 1,300 subjects contributed by 6 global collaborators. The dataset comprised deeply sampled blood TCRbeta repertoires from subjects exposed to, actively infected with, or recovered from COVID-19. The sample metadata nearly always contained a de-identified subject ID, COVID-19 status, age in years and sex. Where HLA class I and class II types were available, the types were taken from metadata supplied by the sample provider, not from assay-based typing. The investigation overall reported the following: Clinical and demographic metadata were provided uncurated, with the amount varying by source and participant.

Participants in the prospective study were aged roughly 18 to 100 years, lived in 24 United States geographic areas, and enrolled through a virtual design. In the prospective study, participants were assigned to cohorts based on the clinical history participants reported in a screening survey and a study questionnaire. Exposed participants were defined as having been in contact with someone with a PCR-confirmed or clinician-diagnosed COVID-19 case within 2 weeks of study entry. In the prospective study, mobile phlebotomists collected whole blood, serum and a nasopharyngeal or oropharyngeal swab from each participant. Prospective study participants could optionally give additional blood draws and questionnaires over a roughly two-month period. Blood samples from the prospective study were shipped frozen or at room temperature prior to DNA extraction. The immunoSEQ Assay, a bias-controlled multiplex PCR, was used to amplify TCRbeta CDR3 regions from genomic DNA. Turning to the authors' computational methods: Within the assay, amplification of reference gene primers was used to estimate how many nucleated cells each sample contained. To quantify the absolute abundance of each unique TCRbeta CDR3 rearrangement, sequence reads were collapsed and filtered. For each sample, productive Simpson clonality was calculated as the square root of Simpson's diversity index over productive rearrangements. The clones in this table, taken by TCRdb from immuneACCESS, are in-frame only. Not every clone is retained; where verified, under half of the shortfall comes from an unresolved V gene, and the cause of the rest is unknown. That table supplies the V and J calls and clone size; D and trimming were determined from the DNA. The sample table shows about 300,000 clones, and approximately 89% are seen once. The ten largest clones capture less than 3% of the sample.

This TCR came from a woman between 45 and 65 years old who had been exposed to COVID-19. Sequenced sample: PBMCs or T cells enriched from blood (not recorded which). The V and J segments used are TRBV27 and TRBJ1-1; confidence is insufficient to name the D gene. The CDR3 protein: CASRGRMNTEAFF. The sequenced DNA is TGTGCCAGCAGGGGCAGGATGAACACTGAAGCTTTCTTT.